Given below is one TCR beta chain in context. Antigen: not known. Assay used: immunoSEQ multiplex PCR; TCRdb lists only in-frame clones, some missing. The sample shows 300,000 to 400,000 clones, roughly 84% of them seen only once. Germline V gene lookup returns CDR1 MNHEY and CDR2 SMNVEV (reference sequence). Trimming took 5 bases from V and 8 from J, leaving 12 bases between them. The CDR3 runs to 13 residues. The data originate from a study of shared clonotypes between healthy human individuals. At the level of the study: The study used three CD4 naive, three CD4 memory, two CD8 naive and one CD8 memory plate per donor.

Findings and limits, study-wide: Clonotype sharing among donors likely depends on sequencing depth.

The sequence was obtained from a man aged 18 to 30 in good health. This chain links TRBV27 with TRBJ1-4; D ambiguous. Material: memory CD8+ T cells sorted from blood. Subset meaning: CD45RO+ cells pooled with CCR7-negative TemRA cells. The CDR3 spells CASSIVVGEKLFF. CDR3 nucleotide sequence: TGTGCCAGCAGTATCGTGGTAGGGGAAAAACTGTTTTTT.